This TCR beta chain is from a study of OX40 agonist ivuxolimab in advanced cancers. Patients had blood sampled at baseline and again on cycle 4 day 1 and cycle 7 day 1. V was cut by 3 bases and J by 4 bases, with 6 bases left in between. Germline assignment: CDR1 LNHDA and CDR2 SQIVND (reference sequence). The CDR3 spans 12 residues. This clone was seen only once. Some clones are missing from TCRdb's copy, which holds only in-frame ones; the method was immunoSEQ multiplex PCR. The sample has about 66,000 clones, roughly 77% seen once. The chain couples TRBV19 to TRBJ1-2; D uncertain. This clonotype was obtained from an adult with an advanced solid tumor such as melanoma, head and neck, liver or kidney cancer. The sample here was CD4+ or CD8+ T cells sorted from blood, taken in a trial of the OX40 agonist ivuxolimab. The CDR3 sequence: CASSIRSYGYTF. The CDR3, as DNA: TGTGCCAGTAGTATCCGGAGCTATGGCTACACCTTC.